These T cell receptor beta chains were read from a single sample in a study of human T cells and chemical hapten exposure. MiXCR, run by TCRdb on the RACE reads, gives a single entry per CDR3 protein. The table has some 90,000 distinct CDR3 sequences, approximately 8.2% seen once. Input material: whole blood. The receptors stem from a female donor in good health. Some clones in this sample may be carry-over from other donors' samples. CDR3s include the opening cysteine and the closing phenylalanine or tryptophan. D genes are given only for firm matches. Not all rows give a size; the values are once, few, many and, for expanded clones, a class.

CDR3aa: CASSLGGSRREQYF
CDR3nt: TGTGCCAGCAGTTTGGGTGGGAGCCGTCGCGAGCAGTACTTC
v_gene: TRBV12-3/TRBV12-4
abundance: few
d_gene: NA
j_gene: TRBJ2-7

CDR3aa: CASSQVGLGTDTDTQYF
CDR3nt: TGTGCCAGCAGCCAAGTTGGGCTAGGAACAGACACAGATACGCAGTATTTT
v_gene: TRBV3-1
abundance: many
d_gene: NA
j_gene: TRBJ2-3

CDR3aa: CSVPLLDRRGIYNEQFF
CDR3nt: TGCAGCGTGCCCTTGTTAGACCGGCGTGGTATTTACAATGAGCAGTTCTTC
v_gene: TRBV29-1
abundance: many
d_gene: NA
j_gene: TRBJ2-1

CDR3aa: CASSHEATGELFF
CDR3nt: TGTGCCAGCAGCCACGAAGCTACCGGGGAGCTGTTTTTT
v_gene: TRBV3-1
abundance: many
d_gene: NA
j_gene: TRBJ2-2

CDR3aa: CASSLFGQDQETQYF
CDR3nt: TGCGCCAGCAGCTTGTTTGGTCAGGACCAAGAGACCCAGTACTTC
v_gene: TRBV5-1
abundance: few
d_gene: NA
j_gene: TRBJ2-5

CDR3aa: CASSLGGAGSQETQYF
CDR3nt: TGTGCCAGCAGTTTAGGCGGGGCAGGGTCCCAAGAGACCCAGTACTTC
v_gene: TRBV28
abundance: NA
d_gene: NA
j_gene: TRBJ2-5

CDR3aa: CASVYGADTQYF
CDR3nt: TGTGCCAGCGTATACGGCGCAGATACGCAGTATTTT
v_gene: TRBV7-9
abundance: NA
d_gene: NA
j_gene: TRBJ2-3

CDR3aa: CASSHRQNYGYTF
CDR3nt: TGTGCCAGCAGCCATCGACAGAACTATGGCTACACCTTC
v_gene: TRBV3-1
abundance: few
d_gene: NA
j_gene: TRBJ1-2

CDR3aa: CASSPEENYGYTF
CDR3nt: TGCGCCAGCAGCCCCGAGGAGAACTATGGCTACACCTTC
v_gene: TRBV5-1
abundance: many
d_gene: NA
j_gene: TRBJ1-2

CDR3aa: CASRGTVGTEAFF
CDR3nt: TGTGCCAGCAGGGGGACGGTAGGGACTGAAGCTTTCTTT
v_gene: TRBV6-6
abundance: NA
d_gene: NA
j_gene: TRBJ1-1

CDR3aa: CASSELNRDSGYTF
CDR3nt: TGTGCCAGCAGTGAATTGAACAGGGATAGTGGCTACACCTTC
v_gene: TRBV25-1
abundance: many
d_gene: NA
j_gene: TRBJ1-2

CDR3aa: CATMTSGGNEQFF
CDR3nt: TGTGCCACCATGACTAGCGGGGGAAATGAGCAGTTCTTC
v_gene: TRBV24-1
abundance: few
d_gene: TRBD2
j_gene: TRBJ2-1

CDR3aa: CASSFPGLNYNEQFF
CDR3nt: TGTGCCAGCAGTTTTCCGGGACTAAACTACAATGAGCAGTTCTTC
v_gene: TRBV28
abundance: many
d_gene: TRBD2
j_gene: TRBJ2-1

CDR3aa: CSARDGGGSFHNEQFF
CDR3nt: TGCAGTGCTAGAGATGGTGGCGGGAGTTTTCACAATGAGCAGTTCTTC
v_gene: TRBV20-1
abundance: few
d_gene: TRBD2
j_gene: TRBJ2-1

CDR3aa: CASSEALLLGDRYSYEQYF
CDR3nt: TGTGCCAGCAGTGAAGCGCTGCTCTTGGGGGACCGTTACTCCTACGAGCAGTACTTC
v_gene: TRBV2
abundance: many
d_gene: NA
j_gene: TRBJ2-7

CDR3aa: CASSPGHPGLVEETQYF
CDR3nt: TGCGCCAGCAGCCCGGGACATCCGGGACTAGTAGAAGAGACCCAGTACTTC
v_gene: TRBV23-1
abundance: many
d_gene: TRBD2
j_gene: TRBJ2-5

CDR3aa: CASSLGSVYEQYF
CDR3nt: TGTGCCAGCAGTTTGGGGTCCGTTTACGAGCAGTACTTC
v_gene: TRBV27
abundance: many
d_gene: NA
j_gene: TRBJ2-7